Listed below are T cell receptor beta chains from one sample, sequenced in a study of metastatic and nonmetastatic thyroid tumors. TCRdb redid the clone calls on the PCR reads using MiXCR. Among 40,000 to 45,000 clones, around 16% were seen once, and the ten largest hold less than 4.5%. The sequenced material came from blood. These receptor sequences come from a female donor with papillary thyroid cancer or a benign thyroid nodule (not recorded which). Some clones in this sample may be carry-over from other donors' samples. Each CDR3 is given with its conserved first and last residue.

J gene,V gene,CDR3 protein
TRBJ2-2,TRBV5-5,CASRTAGGYTGELFF
TRBJ2-7,TRBV20-1,CSAGGLAGAYEQYF
TRBJ2-2,TRBV5-1,CASSLEFGEGSGELFF
TRBJ2-5,TRBV18,CASSQTDRRFQETQYF
TRBJ2-7,TRBV6-1,CASTLTGGAYEQYF
TRBJ2-3,TRBV11-1,CASSDELAGAGDTQYF
TRBJ2-2,TRBV28,CASKDGGYADTGELFF
TRBJ2-7,TRBV29-1,CSVSLSYEQYF
TRBJ1-2,TRBV6-1,CASSPRVRYGYTF
TRBJ1-2,TRBV4-2,CASSQEWGTNNYGYTF
TRBJ2-7,TRBV19,CASSIGTGDYEQYF
TRBJ2-1,TRBV2,CASSEEGQGNNEQFF
TRBJ1-6,TRBV19,CASNPTGQSLLNNSPLHF
TRBJ2-1,TRBV5-5,CASSFLAGAGNEQFF
TRBJ2-5,TRBV20-1,CSAEGRGLQETQYF
TRBJ1-2,TRBV29-1,CSVDPSGQGNYGYTF
TRBJ1-6,TRBV14,CASSQLNLFENSPLHF
TRBJ2-3,TRBV2,CASSVPLAGTDTQYF
TRBJ2-7,TRBV18,CASSERPPDYEQYF
TRBJ2-7,TRBV18,CASSPPGRNEQYF
TRBJ2-7,TRBV3-1,CASSQDQGASYEQYF
TRBJ2-1,TRBV27,CASTLTPRGYNEQFF
TRBJ2-7,TRBV6-1,CASSDGTGGWYEQYF
TRBJ1-4,TRBV6-1,CASSPRDRREKLFF
TRBJ1-6,TRBV7-6,CASRESNNSPLHF
TRBJ2-7,TRBV20-1,CSATAILGRAGEQYF
TRBJ1-5,TRBV30,CAWATGNQPQHF
TRBJ2-7,TRBV19,CASSRVLVEQYF
TRBJ1-2,TRBV3-1,CASSQGTGRQGYGYTF
TRBJ1-5,TRBV4-2,CASSQGPAAYSNQPQHF
TRBJ2-1,TRBV12-3/TRBV12-4,CASSLEVTVGEQFF
TRBJ2-7,TRBV7-3,CASSLTRGLEEQYF
TRBJ2-7,TRBV9,CASSRTQSGATYEQYF
TRBJ1-5,TRBV2,CASTQAGAREPQHF
TRBJ2-7,TRBV9,CASSLFGAPGDEQYF
TRBJ1-6,TRBV19,CASSYRTGGKSPLHF
TRBJ2-2,TRBV10-3,CAISLRAGLAGVSNTGEPFF
TRBJ1-4,TRBV5-1,CASSPDRTTNEKLFF
TRBJ2-7,TRBV5-6,CASSGVGWQDSYEQYF
TRBJ2-1,TRBV10-1,CASSRGTYNEQFF
TRBJ1-2,TRBV27,CASRSTGGDGYTF
TRBJ2-6,TRBV20-1,CSAIQGYSGANVLTF
TRBJ1-4,TRBV15,CATSRQGSTNEKLFF
TRBJ1-5,TRBV7-9,CASSLAVGGNQPQHF
TRBJ1-6,TRBV12-3/TRBV12-4,CAYPRSPLHF
TRBJ1-1,TRBV19,CASIIHTEAFF
TRBJ2-7,TRBV19,CASSPERAGSYEQYF
TRBJ2-7,TRBV7-3,CASSPRPDRVYEQYF
TRBJ2-1,TRBV6-2/TRBV6-3,CASSQGLAVNEQFF
TRBJ1-2,TRBV28,CASTTGGSYGYTF
TRBJ1-3,TRBV10-3,CAISASGGLGNTIYF
TRBJ2-7,TRBV6-1,CASKRPGLSYEQYF
TRBJ2-5,TRBV6-5,CASSYSIPSGAQETQYF
TRBJ2-3,TRBV20-1,CSATREDTQYF
TRBJ2-4,TRBV25-1,CASSNKNIQYF
TRBJ2-2,TRBV12-3/TRBV12-4,CASRVGGTGELFF
TRBJ1-1,TRBV20-1,CSARVGQGVWLGTEAFF
TRBJ2-5,TRBV6-5,CASSYSIAGSETQYF
TRBJ2-3,TRBV14,CASSHRLAGDTDTQYF